These 17 T cell receptor beta chains share one sample of origin, sequenced in a study of blood T cell repertoires in COVID-19. The assay was immunoSEQ multiplex PCR, and TCRdb's table has in-frame clones only and misses some. The repertoire holds 190,000 or so clones, with roughly 89% as singletons. The source material was peripheral blood. These receptor sequences come from a man aged 55 to 69 who had recovered from COVID-19.

The rearrangement links TRBV5-6 to TRBJ1-1; 9 positions agree with TRBD1. Germline lookup yields CDR1 SGHDT and CDR2 YYEEEE. The CDR3 sequence is 19 residues long. Germline trimming cut 1 base from V and 4 bases from J; bases unmatched to any gene: 17. CDR3 nucleotides: TGTGCCAGCAGCTTGAAGGCCCCCCGCGGGACAGGGCAGGTCACTGAAGCTTTCTTT. It yields the protein CASSLKAPRGTGQVTEAFF.

The chain combines TRBV7-2 with TRBJ1-6; D ambiguous. CDR1 and CDR2 (germline): SGHTA, FQGNSA. The V and J ends lost 2 bases and 11 bases respectively, with 16 bases between them. The CDR3 runs 15 residues. The CDR3 protein is CASSLSLGRRAPLHF. DNA for the CDR3: TGTGCCAGCAGCTTATCTTTAGGGCGGAGGGCACCCCTCCACTTT.

This clone was seen a few times. The rearrangement uses TRBV25-1 and TRBJ2-3; TRBD1 matches 11 bases. Looked up from germline, CDR1 is MGHDK and CDR2 is SYGVNS. V shed 4 bases and J 4 bases; nucleotides not matched to a gene: 4. The CDR3 is 15 residues long. The CDR3 spells CASSADRGRADTQYF. As DNA, the CDR3 is TGTGCCAGCAGTGCGGACAGGGGGCGGGCAGATACGCAGTATTTT.

J is TRBJ2-7 and V is TRBV10-2; 11 bases map to TRBD1. V lost 3 bases to trimming and J lost 6 bases; unmatched junction nucleotides: 7. The CDR3 loop spans 15 amino acids. In germline, CDR1 is WSHSY, CDR2 SAAADI. The CDR3 here is CASSETGTGGREQYF. The CDR3 DNA sequence: TGCGCCAGCAGTGAAACCGGGACAGGGGGTCGCGAGCAGTACTTC.

V gene TRBV5-6 combines with J gene TRBJ1-2, with D perhaps matching TRBD1 (5 bases). The V end lost 3 bases, the J end lost 8 bases, and 14 bases lay between the germline ends. CDR3 length: 13 residues. In germline, CDR1 is SGHDT, CDR2 YYEEEE. CDR3 coding DNA: TGTGCCAGCAGCTACCCCTTGGGGGGGGGCTACACCTTC. This encodes CASSYPLGGGYTF.

The gene calls are TRBV9 and TRBJ2-7; 15 bases fit TRBD2. This CDR3 has 15 residues. V shed 3 bases and J 5 bases; nucleotides not matched to a gene: 3. The germline V gene encodes CDR1 SGDLS and CDR2 YYNGEE. The chain's CDR3 is CASSGGLAGGNEQYF. CDR3 in DNA: TGTGCCAGCAGCGGCGGACTAGCGGGGGGGAACGAGCAGTACTTC.

V gene TRBV5-8 combines with J gene TRBJ1-5; D call uncertain. The CDR3 contains 19 residues. CDR1 is SGHTS and CDR2 is YDEGEE in the germline V gene. The V end was cut by 0 bases, the J end by 0 bases, with 19 bases between. The CDR3: CASSLVVLFAGNSNQPQHF. In nucleotides, the CDR3 is TGTGCCAGCAGCTTGGTCGTGCTTTTTGCCGGGAATAGCAATCAGCCCCAGCATTTT.

V and J are TRBV9 and TRBJ1-3; 10 nucleotides match TRBD1. Germline CDR1 SGDLS, CDR2 YYNGEE. V was pared by 0 bases and J by 2 bases, with 5 bases of the junction left unmatched. The CDR3 loop spans 17 amino acids. The CDR3 nucleotides read TGTGCCAGCAGCGTAGGGACAGGGGGAGGGACTGGAAACACCATATATTTT. Protein product: CASSVGTGGGTGNTIYF.

The DNA of the CDR3 is TGTGCCAGCAGCCAAAGGACAGGCAATTCACCCCTCCACTTT. It translates to CASSQRTGNSPLHF. The chain combines TRBV14 with TRBJ1-6, with 7 nucleotides matching TRBD1. The CDR3 consists of 14 residues. Germline values: CDR1 SGHDN, CDR2 FVKESK. Trimming cost V 2 bases and J 7 bases; bases outside gene matches: 2.

The rearrangement links TRBV25-1 to TRBJ1-3; tentatively, D is TRBD1 (5 bases). The germline gives CDR1 MGHDK, CDR2 SYGVNS. With 5 bases removed from V and 0 bases from J, the gap between germline ends came to 11 bases. CDR3 length: 15 amino acids. The CDR3 DNA follows: TGTGCCAGCAGTAAAGGGAGGGGCTCTGGAAACACCATATATTTT. Amino acids: CASSKGRGSGNTIYF.

The V call is TRBV10-3, the J call TRBJ1-1; TRBD1 aligns across 7 bases. CDR1 is ENHRY and CDR2 is SYGVKD in the germline V gene. Trimming took 0 bases from V and 5 from J; bases not matched to a gene: 3. There are 14 residues in the CDR3. The CDR3: CAISESTRGTEAFF. CDR3 in DNA: TGTGCCATCAGTGAGTCTACCAGGGGGACTGAAGCTTTCTTT.

The table lists this clone with a few counts. This sequence joins TRBV19 and TRBJ1-5, with TRBD1 identical over 8 bases. The CDR3 extends over 14 amino acids. Per the germline V gene, CDR1 is LNHDA and CDR2 is SQIVND (reference sequence). J was trimmed by 1 base and V by 6 bases; bases with no gene match: 2. The DNA of the CDR3 is TGTGCCAGTAGCAGGACAGGGAGCAATCAGCCCCAGCATTTT. Translation gives CASSRTGSNQPQHF.

This chain links TRBV6-7 with TRBJ2-5; D is perhaps TRBD2 (7 bases). TRBV6-7 is an open reading frame, and its role is uncertain. There are 15 residues in the CDR3. V was pared by 10 bases and J by 4 bases, with 22 bases between. CDR3 DNA sequence: TGTGCCACTGGGCGGGGGCGTTATGAAGGAGAGACCCAGTACTTC. This codes for CATGRGRYEGETQYF.

The V gene is TRBV10-3, the J gene TRBJ2-3; 7 bases are a match to TRBD1. Trimming at V came to 6 bases and at J to 0 bases, leaving 9 bases not matched to a gene. The germline CDR1 and CDR2 sequences are ENHRY and SYGVKD. This CDR3 comprises 16 residues. CDR3 DNA: TGTGCCATCAGGAGGGGGCAGCAATTAAGCACAGATACGCAGTATTTT. Its protein is CAIRRGQQLSTDTQYF.

The chain recombines TRBV19 with TRBJ1-1; weak D call: TRBD1 (5 bases). The CDR3 is 17 amino acids. V was clipped by 6 bases and J by 0 bases, with 20 bases between them. Germline V CDR1 and CDR2: LNHDA, SQIVND (reference sequence). CDR3 residues: CASSKGGGEPMNTEAFF. The CDR3 DNA is TGTGCCAGTAGCAAGGGAGGAGGGGAACCGATGAACACTGAAGCTTTCTTT.

The chain has TRBV29-1 and TRBJ1-2, with TRBD1 matching over 10 bases. V was clipped by 6 bases and J by 8 bases; unmatched bases: 9. This CDR3 region has 13 residues. The germline V gene encodes CDR1 SQVTM and CDR2 ANQGSEA. The CDR3 DNA follows: TGCAGCGTCCGACAGGGGGCGCCGGGCGGCTACACCTTC. Translation gives CSVRQGAPGGYTF.

The chain recombines TRBV7-9 with TRBJ2-1; 7 bases are shared with TRBD2. This CDR3 has 12 residues. Germline-derived CDR1 and CDR2 are SEHNR and FQNEAQ (reference sequence). V dropped 5 bases and J dropped 10; count of bases not matched to a gene: 5. The CDR3 is CASSLLGGEQFF. CDR3 sequence (DNA): TGTGCCAGCAGCCTCCTCGGGGGGGAGCAGTTCTTC.